This record covers a single TCR beta chain. The sample is drawn from a study of cytomegalovirus exposure and HLA in healthy donors. The primer mix had 60 Vbeta and 13 Jbeta primers. Sequenced by immunoSEQ multiplex PCR; TCRdb stores in-frame clones only, minus some. The sample comprises about 200,000 clones, around four fifths of which are singletons, and 2.7% rests with the top ten. The sequencing input was PBMCs. The clonotype comes from a woman aged 35 to 49 in good health and CMV-seronegative.

The CDR3 bases are TGTGCCAGCAGCCTAGGGACTAGCGGGAGCAATGAGCAGTTCTTC. Encoded protein: CASSLGTSGSNEQFF. The V call is TRBV21-1, the J call TRBJ2-1; TRBD2 is taken as the D call from the table, unchecked against the DNA. TRBV21-1 is shown as a pseudogene. The CDR3 is 15 residues long.